The 14 T cell receptor beta chains reported below all come from one sample, sequenced in a study of control samples from healthy donors and cancer patients (dated by TCRdb to 2018 to 2021). The library was built by means of the immunoSEQ multiplex PCR assay. This is the immuneACCESS table as TCRdb keeps it, with only in-frame sequences that have V and J called. A part of the clones is gone; compared with another copy, unresolved V genes explain less than half, and the rest is unexplained. Across this sample there are 75,000 or so clones, with about 92% seen only once. The ten largest account for 5% to 6.5% of the sample. Sequencing was carried out using PBMCs. Receptor source: a man in his 60s with colorectal cancer.

DNA of the CDR3: TGTGCCAGCGGGGGCAGGGAGGCTGAAGCTTTCTTT. Translated: CASGGREAEAFF. The chain has TRBV6-6 and TRBJ1-1; TRBD1 might be the D (6 bases). Per the germline V gene, CDR1 is MNHNY and CDR2 is SVGAGI (reference sequence). The V and J ends lost 8 bases and 6 bases respectively, with 13 bases between them. This CDR3 comprises 12 residues.

This chain connects TRBV6-5 to TRBJ1-3, with 8 bases matching TRBD1. Germline V lookup: CDR1 MNHEY, CDR2 SVGAGI. The CDR3 spans 14 residues. V was pared by 6 bases and J by 3 bases, with 4 bases of the junction left unmatched. For the CDR3, the DNA is TGTGCCAGCAGGGTGACAGGGGTTGGAAACACCATATATTTT. Its translation is CASRVTGVGNTIYF.

The genes are TRBV5-6 and TRBJ1-4; D uncertain. The CDR3 totals 15 residues. V lost 0 bases and J 1 base, leaving 7 bases between the germline ends. CDR1 is SGHDT and CDR2 is YYEEEE in the germline V gene. The CDR3 spells CASSLGLGTNEKLFF. In DNA, the CDR3 is TGTGCCAGCAGCTTGGGCCTTGGAACTAATGAAAAACTGTTTTTT.

The rearrangement links TRBV6-6 to TRBJ1-3, with D perhaps TRBD1 (5 bases). The V gene lost 5 bases and the J gene lost 0 bases, with 11 bases spanning the gap. This CDR3 contains 15 residues. CDR1 is MNHNY and CDR2 is SVGAGI in the germline V gene (reference sequence). The CDR3 bases are TGTGCCAGCAGTCCGGGACTGTACTCTGGAAACACCATATATTTT. Encoded protein: CASSPGLYSGNTIYF.

V is TRBV5-4 and J is TRBJ2-2, with 11 bases lining up with TRBD1. CDR3 size: 16 residues. Trimming took 2 bases from V and 3 from J; bases not matched to a gene: 3. The germline V gene has CDR1 SGHNT and CDR2 YYREEE (reference sequence). CDR3 sequence reads: CASSFPGQGDTGELFF. DNA of the CDR3: TGTGCCAGCAGCTTCCCGGGACAGGGGGACACCGGGGAGCTGTTTTTT.

The rearrangement joins TRBV6-7 to TRBJ1-5, with a tentative D call TRBD1 (5 bases). TRBV6-7 is reported as an ORF; its role is uncertain. Between the trimmed V and J ends, which lost 7 bases and 0 bases, there was a span of 16 bases. The length of the CDR3 is 16 residues. CDR3 loop: CASTLGRRASNQPQHF. In nucleotides, the CDR3 is TGTGCCAGCACCTTGGGGCGGCGGGCTAGCAATCAGCCCCAGCATTTT.

The chain combines TRBV5-6 with TRBJ2-2; 13 bases line up with TRBD2. The V gene end was trimmed by 3 bases and the J gene end by 5 bases; junction bases not matched to a gene: 4. This CDR3 comprises 16 residues. CDR1 SGHDT and CDR2 YYEEEE come from the germline V gene. CDR3 sequence reads: CASSWRLAGGTGELFF. CDR3 DNA: TGTGCCAGCAGCTGGAGACTAGCGGGGGGTACCGGGGAGCTGTTTTTT. Looking up the rest from reference TRBV5-6 and TRBJ2-2 gives the full variable domain: DAGVTQSPTHLIKTRGQQVTLRCSPKSGHDTVSWYQQALGQGPQFIFQYYEEEERQRGNFPDRFSGHQFPNYSSELNVNALLLGDSALYLCASSWRLAGGTGELFFGEGSRLTVL.

This chain connects TRBV5-4 to TRBJ2-3; the D gene is possibly TRBD2 (7 bases). The CDR3 loop spans 16 amino acids. Trimming pared 1 base from V and 2 bases from J, leaving 14 bases between. The germline V gene has CDR1 SGHNT and CDR2 YYREEE (reference sequence). CDR3 DNA: TGTGCCAGCAGCTTGAGGAGGGGGGGGAACACAGATACGCAGTATTTT. Translation gives CASSLRRGGNTDTQYF.

The chain couples TRBV6-5 to TRBJ2-7, with D uncertain. Germline CDR1 is MNHEY and CDR2 is SVGAGI. This CDR3 spans 11 amino acids. V was trimmed by 11 bases and J by 3 bases, leaving 11 bases between them. In nucleotides, the CDR3 is TGTGCCTGCTCGGACGGCTACGAGCAGTACTTC. This encodes CACSDGYEQYF.

This chain connects TRBV15 to TRBJ2-3; D is unclear. The CDR3 is made up of 14 amino acids. The V end lost 8 bases, the J end lost 4 bases, and 16 bases lay between the germline ends. CDR1 LNHNV and CDR2 YYDKDF come from the germline V gene (reference sequence). CDR3: CATGSGPAPDTQYF. CDR3 sequence (DNA): TGTGCCACCGGAAGTGGTCCTGCGCCAGATACGCAGTATTTT.

This chain links TRBV20-1 with TRBJ2-1; D may be TRBD2 (7 bases). V was cut by 3 bases and J by 4 bases, with 13 bases left in between. This CDR3 spans 14 amino acids. Germline lookup yields CDR1 DFQATT and CDR2 SNEGSKA (reference sequence). DNA of the CDR3: TGCAGTGCTAGTCTTGGGGGGGCGTACAATGAGCAGTTCTTC. Translating it yields CSASLGGAYNEQFF.

The chain combines TRBV3-1 (or the pseudogene TRBV3-2) with TRBJ1-2; D remains unclear. Trimming stripped 4 bases from V and 3 bases from J, with 30 bases between. The CDR3 sequence is 20 residues long. CDR1 and CDR2 (germline): LGHDT, YNNKEL (reference sequence). The chain's CDR3 is CASSLLSPLPFTQSDYGYTF. CDR3 in DNA: TGTGCCAGCAGCCTGCTGAGCCCCCTTCCTTTCACACAATCGGACTATGGCTACACCTTC.

The CDR3 DNA reads TGTGCCAGCAGCTCACCGGGTCTCACCTTGAACACTGAAGCTTTCTTT. Translating it yields CASSSPGLTLNTEAFF. The rearrangement uses TRBV28 and TRBJ1-1; no definite D call. In germline, CDR1 is MDHEN, CDR2 SYDVKM. The V end was cut by 6 bases, the J end by 0 bases, with 17 bases between. The CDR3 has 16 residues.

This chain links TRBV6-4 with TRBJ2-2; 8 bases fit TRBD1. The V segment lost 6 bases and the J segment 7 bases; nucleotides outside the gene matches: 10. The CDR3 runs 15 residues. The germline gives CDR1 MRHNA, CDR2 SNTAGT. The CDR3 is CASSPDQGAGGELFF. As DNA, the CDR3 is TGTGCCAGCAGCCCGGACCAGGGGGCCGGCGGGGAGCTGTTTTTT.